Presented here are 2 T cell receptor beta chains from one specimen sequenced in a study of vaccination effects on CD4 cells after COVID-19. Clones were read by immunoSEQ multiplex PCR, and TCRdb kept only the in-frame ones, dropping some. The data contain around 67,000 clones, around 80% of them singletons. No antigens are known for them. Sequencing followed a ViraFEST assay step that expanded antigen-specific CD4+ T cells with viral peptide pools. Scientists isolated CD4+ T cells after an approximately 11-day culture period ended. Either the BNT162b2 or mRNA-1273 vaccine was given to participants in two doses. The source material was CD4+ T cells from PBMCs cultured with HCoV-229E spike peptides, sampled after COVID-19 vaccination. Receptors were obtained from a human donor who received a COVID-19 vaccine.

In this sample, this clone turned up a few times. The V call is TRBV30, the J call TRBJ2-2, with TRBD2 matching 9 bases. Germline loops: CDR1 GTSNPN, CDR2 SVGIG (reference sequence). CDR3 length: 15 residues. Trimming removed 3 bases from V and 4 bases from J; junction bases left unmatched: 6. DNA for the CDR3: TGTGCCTGGAGGCTAAGGACTAGCGTCACCGGGGAGCTGTTTTTT. Its translation: CAWRLRTSVTGELFF.

Concerning this clone itself: In the same sample, other DNA sequences code for this CDR3. V is TRBV9 and J is TRBJ2-3, with D uncertain. The CDR3 is 14 residues long. Trimming removed 0 bases from V and 4 bases from J, with 9 bases in between. Germline V gene data show CDR1 as SGDLS and CDR2 as YYNGEE. The CDR3 loop is CASSVDLAADTQYF. The CDR3 nucleotides read TGTGCCAGCAGCGTAGACCTCGCGGCAGATACGCAGTATTTT.